Listed below are T cell receptor beta chains from one sample, sequenced in a study of T-cell reconstitution after alpha-beta-depleted transplantation in children. TCRdb re-derived calls from the PCR reads in MiXCR, one entry per CDR3 protein. The repertoire holds around 200,000 distinct CDR3 sequences, 8% to 10% seen once, with 5% to 7% in the top ten. The sample was PBMCs from the stem cell graft donor, taken from the stem cell graft. The receptors originated from a human donor who donated a stem cell graft to a child with acute lymphoblastic leukemia. CDR3s include the opening cysteine and the closing phenylalanine or tryptophan. The D gene is left open where the match is weak. Not every row has a clone size; where given, it reads once, few, many or a size class.

>TRBJ2-1|TRBV5-1|many|TRBD2
TGCGCCAGCAGCAATAGCGGGGGGAAAGGTAATGAGCAGTTCTTC
CASSNSGGKGNEQFF
>TRBJ1-1|TRBV5-1|many|TRBD1
TGCGCCAGCAGCCAACAGGGGGCGCGGACTGAAGCTTTCTTT
CASSQQGARTEAFF
>TRBJ2-1|TRBV6-5|many|NA
TGTGCCAGCAGGGAATACAATGAGCAGTTCTTC
CASREYNEQFF
>TRBJ2-1|TRBV6-1|few|NA
TGTGCCAGCCAGGACAGAGCCTACAATGAGCAGTTCTTC
CASQDRAYNEQFF
>TRBJ1-1|TRBV11-3|NA|NA
TGTGCCAGCAGCTTAGTACAGGGTCGGTCGAACACTGAAGCTTTCTTT
CASSLVQGRSNTEAFF
>TRBJ2-1|TRBV20-1|few|TRBD1
TGCTGTGCTGGTTCTGGACAGGGGGCCGGGAATGAGCAGTTCTTC
CCAGSGQGAGNEQFF
>TRBJ2-2|TRBV5-1|many|NA
TGCGCCAGCAGCTTCGATTGGGGGGACGTTAAGGCGAACACCGGGGAGCTGTTTTTT
CASSFDWGDVKANTGELFF
>TRBJ1-6|TRBV6-1|few|NA
TGTGCCAGCAGGTCGGACAGTTTATCATCACCCCTCCACTTT
CASRSDSLSSPLHF
>TRBJ2-3|TRBV7-9|NA|TRBD2
TGTGCCAGCAGATCAAACGGGGGGGGGAGCACAGATACGCAGTATTTT
CASRSNGGGSTDTQYF
>TRBJ2-7|TRBV10-2|NA|TRBD1
TGCGCCAGCAGTGGCAACTTATTAACGGGACAGTACCTCTTC
CASSGNLLTGQYLF
>TRBJ1-5|TRBV5-6|NA|NA
TGTGCCAGCAGCTTGGGAGGGCTCAATCCGTCTTATCAGCCCCAGCATTTT
CASSLGGLNPSYQPQHF
>TRBJ2-7|TRBV5-4|NA|NA
TGTGCCAGCACCTTTGACAGATCCTACGAGCAGTACTTC
CASTFDRSYEQYF
>TRBJ2-1|TRBV2|many|NA
TGTGCCAGCAGGGACTTAGGGGGGGATTACAATGAGCAGTTCTTC
CASRDLGGDYNEQFF
>TRBJ2-5|TRBV10-3|few|NA
TGTGCCATCAGTGAACAGGGAGGCCAAGAGACCCAGTACTTC
CAISEQGGQETQYF
>TRBJ2-4|TRBV10-1|many|NA
TGCGCCAGCAGTGAGGGGGGGACAGCCAAAAACATTCAGTACTTC
CASSEGGTAKNIQYF
>TRBJ2-4|TRBV7-9|many|NA
TGTGCCAGCAGCTCAATGACAGGAAACATTCAGTACTTC
CASSSMTGNIQYF
>TRBJ1-2|TRBV5-1|many|NA
TGCGCCAGCAGCTTGGACAGTATAGGCGATGGCTACACCTTC
CASSLDSIGDGYTF
>TRBJ1-2|TRBV5-1|few|NA
TGCGCCAGCAGCTTGGGTGGAGGCCCGACGGGAGGCTACACCTTC
CASSLGGGPTGGYTF
>TRBJ2-7|TRBV29-1|few|NA
TGCAGCGTTGTGCCAGGCCCTTACGAGCAGTACTTC
CSVVPGPYEQYF
>TRBJ2-3|TRBV5-6|few|TRBD2
TGTGCCAGCGAGCTAGCGGCGGCAGATACGCAGTATTTT
CASELAAADTQYF
>TRBJ2-5|TRBV12-3/TRBV12-4|many|TRBD2
TGTGCCAGCAGACCGGGACTAGCAATGGAGACCCAGTACTTC
CASRPGLAMETQYF
>TRBJ1-3|TRBV10-3|few|TRBD1
TGTGCCATCAGTGGACAGGGGGCATTGGGAAACACCATATATTTT
CAISGQGALGNTIYF